The 14 T cell receptor beta chains presented below share a single source sample, sequenced in a study of patients and donors after allogeneic stem cell transplantation (dated by TCRdb to about 2020). Library creation used RT-PCR. TCRdb shows the sequencer as NextSeq 550. The public reads were run again by TCRdb, first through fastp at Q25 and then through MiXCR, and only productive beta chains were kept. Rows are combined by CDR3 protein, so each entry shows the most common genes and DNA. This sample has more than 850,000 distinct CDR3 sequences in its table, and roughly 17% of those were observed once. The ten largest account for around 6% of the sample. Specimen: blood, either unsorted or a sorted T cell fraction (not recorded which). These receptors all come from a human donor who was either an allogeneic HSCT recipient or a stem cell or donor lymphocyte infusion donor (not recorded which). It is not recorded whose cells these are; they may come from a transplant donor.

The J gene is TRBJ1-2, the V gene TRBV12-3 or TRBV12-4; the match to TRBD1 covers 8 bases. V lost 6 bases to trimming and J lost 4 bases; unmatched junction nucleotides: 1. The CDR3 is made up of 12 amino acids. The DNA for the CDR3 is TGTGCCAGCAGGGACAGGGTCTATGGCTACACCTTC. Translated: CASRDRVYGYTF.

This rearrangement joins TRBV7-9 to TRBJ2-5; 7 positions agree with TRBD2. The V and J ends lost 2 bases and 4 bases, in that order; junction bases with no gene match: 4. CDR1 is SEHNR, CDR2 FQNEAQ, per germline (reference sequence). The CDR3 sequence is 14 residues long. In DNA, the CDR3 is TGTGCCAGCAGCTTATCACCGGGAGGAGAGACCCAGTACTTC. Translation gives CASSLSPGGETQYF.

This clonotype showed up just a few times. The chain carries TRBV20-1 and TRBJ2-2; 10 bases fit TRBD2. Germline CDR1 DFQATT, CDR2 SNEGSKA (reference sequence). The V gene end was trimmed by 0 bases and the J gene end by 0 bases; junction bases not matched to a gene: 4. This CDR3 comprises 17 residues. The chain's CDR3 is CSARDLAGGANTGELFF. The CDR3 nucleotides are TGCAGTGCTAGAGATTTAGCGGGGGGCGCGAACACCGGGGAGCTGTTTTTT.

The gene calls are TRBV11-2 and TRBJ2-2, with 12 bases fitting TRBD2. From germline, CDR1 is SGHAT and CDR2 FQNNGV. This CDR3 spans 18 amino acids. The V gene end was trimmed by 4 bases and the J gene end by 0 bases; junction bases not matched to a gene: 6. CDR3: CASSSRTSGAANTGELFF. CDR3 nucleotide sequence: TGTGCCAGCAGCTCCAGGACTAGCGGGGCCGCGAACACCGGGGAGCTGTTTTTT. Together with reference TRBV11-2 and TRBJ2-2, the CDR3 gives the full variable domain: EAGVAQSPRYKIIEKRQSVAFWCNPISGHATLYWYQQILGQGPKLLIQFQNNGVVDDSQLPKDRFSAERLKGVDSTLKIQPAKLEDSAVYLCASSSRTSGAANTGELFFGEGSRLTVL.

This clonotype has more than one count but fewer than ten. The J gene is TRBJ2-3, the V gene TRBV24-1; D uncertain. Germline V lookup: CDR1 KGHDR, CDR2 SFDVKD. The CDR3 spans 15 residues. V dropped 9 bases and J dropped 0 bases, with 15 bases sitting between them. This chain's CDR3 is CATDNGVTSTDTQYF. The CDR3 region has the DNA TGTGCCACCGATAACGGCGTAACTAGCACAGATACGCAGTATTTT.

This clonotype was observed a handful of times. The V call is TRBV6-2 or TRBV6-3, the J call TRBJ1-5, with D tentatively TRBD1 (5 bases). This CDR3 comprises 15 residues. Trimming took 6 bases from V and 10 from J, leaving 22 bases between them. Germline V gene lookup returns CDR1 MNHEY and CDR2 SVGEGT. The CDR3 region is CASSQNWDGMGPQHF. In DNA, the CDR3 is TGTGCCAGCAGCCAGAACTGGGACGGCATGGGTCCCCAGCATTTT.

The table lists this clonotype with a few counts. J is TRBJ2-3 and V is TRBV5-1; D might be TRBD2 (6 bases). Per the germline V gene, CDR1 is SGHRS and CDR2 is YFSETQ. The CDR3 sequence is 16 residues long. V lost 4 bases to trimming and J lost 2 bases, with 17 bases between them. The CDR3 protein is CASSPTMAGNTDTQYF. The CDR3 DNA is TGCGCCAGCAGCCCAACGATGGCGGGGAACACAGATACGCAGTATTTT.

The genes are TRBV6-1 and TRBJ1-5; D not resolved. The V gene's germline CDR1 is MNHNS and CDR2 SASEGT. The V end lost 6 bases, the J end lost 0 bases, and 21 bases lay between the germline ends. The CDR3 is made up of 18 amino acids. For the CDR3, the DNA is TGTGCCAGCAGGGACGTCAGGAGTTCGGGTGATAGCAATCAGCCCCAGCATTTT. It codes for CASRDVRSSGDSNQPQHF.

About this clonotype: A junction boundary mismatches the germline segment, possibly from a read error. The chain links TRBV4-3 to TRBJ2-2; D possibly corresponds to TRBD2 (7 bases). The CDR3 runs to 16 residues. From germline, CDR1 is LGHNA and CDR2 YSLEER. DNA for the CDR3: TGCGCCAGCAGGCAAGGCCGCGGGGGCGACACCGGGGAGCTGTTTTTT. This gives the protein CASRQGRGGDTGELFF.

CDR3 amino acids: CSVVGQLLYNEQFF. DNA for the CDR3: TGCAGCGTCGTTGGACAGCTTCTATACAATGAGCAGTTCTTC. The chain employs TRBV29-1 and TRBJ2-1, with D possibly TRBD1 on 6 matching bases. This CDR3 region has 14 residues. Germline V gives CDR1 SQVTM, CDR2 ANQGSEA. Trimming pared 6 bases from V and 4 bases from J, leaving 16 bases between.

This clonotype was detected a few times. The chain links TRBV2 to TRBJ2-2; D remains unclear. The CDR3 consists of 15 residues. Trimming left V 5 bases short and J 4 bases short, with 14 bases between. CDR1 and CDR2 from the germline V gene are SNHLY and FYNNEI. The CDR3 loop is CASSRSSLPTGELFF. As DNA, the CDR3 is TGTGCCAGCAGTCGGTCCTCCTTGCCCACCGGGGAGCTGTTTTTT.

The gene calls are TRBV6-2 or TRBV6-3 and TRBJ2-3, with no clear D. Looked up from germline, CDR1 is MNHEY and CDR2 is SVGEGT. The CDR3 sequence is 11 residues long. Trimming removed 4 bases from V and 5 bases from J, with 4 bases in between. The CDR3 DNA is TGTGCCAGCAGTTGGCAAGATACGCAGTATTTT. This translates into CASSWQDTQYF.

This clonotype was observed at least ten times. The V gene is TRBV10-3, the J gene TRBJ2-1; the match to TRBD2 covers 9 bases. The junction had 8 bases not matched to a gene; V was cut back by 3 bases and J by 8 bases. The CDR3 runs 15 residues. Germline loops: CDR1 ENHRY, CDR2 SYGVKD. CDR3 region: CAISDKAGGFYEQFF. For the CDR3, the DNA is TGTGCCATCAGTGATAAGGCGGGAGGGTTCTATGAGCAGTTCTTC.

This clonotype was counted a few times. The chain has TRBV20-1 and TRBJ1-5; 7 bases match TRBD1. V was pared by 5 bases and J by 2 bases, with 6 bases of the junction left unmatched. CDR1 is DFQATT and CDR2 is SNEGSKA in the germline V gene (reference sequence). This CDR3 has 14 residues. CDR3 region: CSALRGPGNQPQHF. The CDR3 DNA sequence: TGCAGTGCTCTTAGGGGGCCCGGCAATCAGCCCCAGCATTTT.